The sequence of this T cell receptor beta chain was determined in a study of tumour-infiltrating T cells in Burkitt lymphoma. Across the whole study: Productive clonality predicted overall and progression-free survival.

Assay used: immunoSEQ multiplex PCR; TCRdb lists only in-frame clones, some missing. The repertoire holds 560 or so clones, with around a tenth as singletons. Sequenced input: tumor tissue. The TCR originated in a human donor with diffuse large B-cell lymphoma. Some clones in this sample may be carry-over from other donors' samples.

In nucleotides, the CDR3 is TGTGCCAGCAGCCCCGGGAAGGGGGGAGCCGCGAACACCGGGGAGCTGTTTTTT. Encoded protein: CASSPGKGGAANTGELFF. The V and J genes are TRBV11-3 and TRBJ2-2; D is tentatively TRBD1 or TRBD2 (6 bases each). The CDR3 extends over 18 amino acids. V was trimmed by 5 bases and J by 0 bases, leaving 19 bases between them. CDR1 is SGHNT and CDR2 is YENEEA in the germline V gene.